This T cell receptor (beta chain) comes out of a study of regulatory T cells in long-lasting Graves disease. Study-wide results and limits: Having few samples may have compromised the accuracy. TRBV28 was favored in persistent disease, as were TRBJ1-2 and TRBJ2-5.

As for this clonotype: Its antigen is unknown.

This CDR3 comprises 15 residues. Germline values: CDR1 MGHRA, CDR2 YSYEKL. Between the trimmed V and J ends, which lost 0 bases and 5 bases, there was a span of 11 bases. Stated time point: newly diagnosed GD, antithyroid drugs for less than 3 months. After RNA was extracted from PBMCs, the TCR library was made from it. Graves' disease was diagnosed by American Thyroid Association guidelines. iRepertoire HTBI primers and Arm-PCR of CDR3 regions built TCR beta libraries. TCRdb reanalysed the multiplex PCR reads using MiXCR and keeps one entry per CDR3 protein. Of approximately 480,000 distinct CDR3 sequences in the sample, 15% to 20% were seen once. These data were likewise used in another study, on T cells in Graves' hyperthyroidism and ophthalmopathy.

The chain combines TRBV4-1 with TRBJ2-1; D remains unclear. The sequenced sample was peripheral blood mononuclear cells (PBMCs), obtained at new diagnosis, from a patient treated with antithyroid drugs. The receptor was isolated from a man aged 40-49 years with Graves disease. The CDR3 loop is CASSQESPRNNEQFF. The CDR3 coding sequence is TGCGCCAGCAGCCAAGAGTCTCCCCGTAACAATGAGCAGTTCTTC.